This T cell receptor beta chain was observed in a study of beta chain features in type 1 diabetes. Across the whole study: All samples yielded around 98 million examined sorted cells.

Over 95% purity was reached by all sorted populations. Expressed TCRB transcripts were sequenced because the isolated RNA had all been reverse transcribed beforehand. Roughly 3.4 million reads were obtained on average from naive, central memory and regulatory T cell samples. The method was immunoSEQ multiplex PCR; TCRdb's version includes in-frame clones alone and lacks a portion of them. Of about 180,000 clones in the sample, about 13% were seen once. The germline CDR1 and CDR2 sequences are SGHTA and FQGNSA. The CDR3 has 17 residues. V was clipped by 5 bases and J by 1 base; unmatched bases: 9. The receptor comes from a woman between 18 and 30 years old in good health. What was sequenced was central memory CD4+ T cells from blood. The gene calls are TRBV7-2 and TRBJ2-5, with TRBD2 identical over 11 bases. The CDR3 spells CASSAGTSGWVQETQYF. CDR3 nucleotides: TGTGCCAGCAGCGCGGGGACTAGCGGATGGGTCCAAGAGACCCAGTACTTC.